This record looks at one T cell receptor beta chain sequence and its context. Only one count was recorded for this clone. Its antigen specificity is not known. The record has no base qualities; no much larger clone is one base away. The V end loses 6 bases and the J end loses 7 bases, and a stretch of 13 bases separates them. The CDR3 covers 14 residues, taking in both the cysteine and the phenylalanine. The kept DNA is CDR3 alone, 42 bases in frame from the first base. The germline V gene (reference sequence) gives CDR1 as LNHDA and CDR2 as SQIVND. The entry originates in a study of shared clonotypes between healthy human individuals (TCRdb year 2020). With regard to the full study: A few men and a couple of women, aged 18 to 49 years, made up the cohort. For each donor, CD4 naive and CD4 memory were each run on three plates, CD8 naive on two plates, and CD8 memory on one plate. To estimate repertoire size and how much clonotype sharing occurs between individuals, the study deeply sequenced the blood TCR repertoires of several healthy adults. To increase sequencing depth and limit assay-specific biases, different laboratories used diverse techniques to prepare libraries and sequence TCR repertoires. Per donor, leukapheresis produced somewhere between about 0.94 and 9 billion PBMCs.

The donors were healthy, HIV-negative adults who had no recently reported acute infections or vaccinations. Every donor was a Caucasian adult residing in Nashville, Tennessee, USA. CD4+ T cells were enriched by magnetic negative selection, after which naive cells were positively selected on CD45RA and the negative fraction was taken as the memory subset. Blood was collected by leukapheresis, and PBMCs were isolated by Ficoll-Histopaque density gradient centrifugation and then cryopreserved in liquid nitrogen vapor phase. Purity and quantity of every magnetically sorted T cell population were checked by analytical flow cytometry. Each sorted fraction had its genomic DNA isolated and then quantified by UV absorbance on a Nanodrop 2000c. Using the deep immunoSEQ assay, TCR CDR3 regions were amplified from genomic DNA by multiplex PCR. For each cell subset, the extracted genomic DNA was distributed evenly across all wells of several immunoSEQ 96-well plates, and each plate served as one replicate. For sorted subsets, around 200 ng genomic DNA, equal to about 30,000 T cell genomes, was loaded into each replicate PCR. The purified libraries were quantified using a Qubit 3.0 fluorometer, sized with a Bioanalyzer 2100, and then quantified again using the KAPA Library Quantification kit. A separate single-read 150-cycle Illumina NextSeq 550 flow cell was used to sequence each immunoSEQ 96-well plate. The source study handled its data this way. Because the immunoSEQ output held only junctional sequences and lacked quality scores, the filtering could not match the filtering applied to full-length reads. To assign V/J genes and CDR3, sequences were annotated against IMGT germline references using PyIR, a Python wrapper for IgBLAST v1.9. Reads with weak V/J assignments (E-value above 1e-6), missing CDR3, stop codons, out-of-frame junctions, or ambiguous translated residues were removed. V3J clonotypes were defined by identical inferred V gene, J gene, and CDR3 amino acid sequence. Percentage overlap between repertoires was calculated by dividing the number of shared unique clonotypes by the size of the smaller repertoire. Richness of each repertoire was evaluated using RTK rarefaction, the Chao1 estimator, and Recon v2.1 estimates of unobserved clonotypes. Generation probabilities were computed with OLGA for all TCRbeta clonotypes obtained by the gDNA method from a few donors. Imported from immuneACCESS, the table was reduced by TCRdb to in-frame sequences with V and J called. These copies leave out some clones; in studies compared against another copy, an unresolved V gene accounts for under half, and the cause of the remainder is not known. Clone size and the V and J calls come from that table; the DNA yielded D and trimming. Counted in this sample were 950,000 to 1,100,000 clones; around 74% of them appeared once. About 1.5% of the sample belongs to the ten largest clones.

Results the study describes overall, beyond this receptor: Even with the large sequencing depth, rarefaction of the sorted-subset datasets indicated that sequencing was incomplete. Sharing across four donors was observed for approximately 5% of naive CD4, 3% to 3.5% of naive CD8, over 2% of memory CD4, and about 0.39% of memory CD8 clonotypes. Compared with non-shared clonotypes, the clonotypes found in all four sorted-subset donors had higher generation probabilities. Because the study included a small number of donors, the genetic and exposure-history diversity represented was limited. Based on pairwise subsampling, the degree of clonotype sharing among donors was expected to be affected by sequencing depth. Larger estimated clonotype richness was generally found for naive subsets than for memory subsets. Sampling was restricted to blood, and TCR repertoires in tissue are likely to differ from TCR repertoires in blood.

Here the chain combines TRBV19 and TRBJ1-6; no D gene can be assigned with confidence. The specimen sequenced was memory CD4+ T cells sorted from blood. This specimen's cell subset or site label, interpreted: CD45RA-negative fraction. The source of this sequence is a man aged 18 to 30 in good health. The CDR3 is CASSESTPNSPLHF. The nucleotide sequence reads TGTGCCAGTAGCGAATCGACCCCGAATTCACCCCTCCACTTT. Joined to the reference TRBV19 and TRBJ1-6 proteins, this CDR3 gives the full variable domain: DGGITQSPKYLFRKEGQNVTLSCEQNLNHDAMYWYRQDPGQGLRLIYYSQIVNDFQKGDIAEGYSVSREKKESFPLTVTSAQKNPTAFYLCASSESTPNSPLHFGNGTRLTVT.